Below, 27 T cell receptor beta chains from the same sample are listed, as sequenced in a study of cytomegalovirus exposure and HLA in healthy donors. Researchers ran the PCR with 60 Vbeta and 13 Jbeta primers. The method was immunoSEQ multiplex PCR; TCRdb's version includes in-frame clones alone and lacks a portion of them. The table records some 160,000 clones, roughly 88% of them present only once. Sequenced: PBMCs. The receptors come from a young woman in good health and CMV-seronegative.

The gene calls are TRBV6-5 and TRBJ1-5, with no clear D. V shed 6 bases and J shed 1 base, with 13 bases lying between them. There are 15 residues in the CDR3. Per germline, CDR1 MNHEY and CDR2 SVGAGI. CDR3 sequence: CASSLDGGSNQPQHF. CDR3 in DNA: TGTGCCAGCAGCCTCGACGGAGGGAGCAATCAGCCCCAGCATTTT.

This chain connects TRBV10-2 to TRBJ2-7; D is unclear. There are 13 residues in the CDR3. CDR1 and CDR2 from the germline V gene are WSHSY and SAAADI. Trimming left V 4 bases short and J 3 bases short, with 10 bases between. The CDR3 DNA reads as TGCGCCAGCAGTGTAAGCAGCGACTACGAGCAGTACTTC. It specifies CASSVSSDYEQYF.

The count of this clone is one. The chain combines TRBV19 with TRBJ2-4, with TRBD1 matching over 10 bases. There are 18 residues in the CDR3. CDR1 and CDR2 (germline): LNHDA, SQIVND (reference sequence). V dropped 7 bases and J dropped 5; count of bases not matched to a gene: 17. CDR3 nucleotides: TGTGCCAGTAAAAAAGGGACAGGGGATGTGGAATCTGAAAACATTCAGTACTTC. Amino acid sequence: CASKKGTGDVESENIQYF.

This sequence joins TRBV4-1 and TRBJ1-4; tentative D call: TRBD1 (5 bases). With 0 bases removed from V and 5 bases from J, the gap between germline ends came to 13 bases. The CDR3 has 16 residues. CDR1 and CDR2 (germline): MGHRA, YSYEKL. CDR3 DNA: TGCGCCAGCAGCCAAGATTGGGGCCAGATAAATGAAAAACTGTTTTTT. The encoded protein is CASSQDWGQINEKLFF.

As DNA, the CDR3 is TGCGCCAGCAGTGACAGTTCTAGACCCGGCTCCTACGAGCAGTACTTC. As protein: CASSDSSRPGSYEQYF. V and J are TRBV10-1 and TRBJ2-7; D remains unclear. Germline V CDR1 and CDR2: WNHNN, SYGVQD (reference sequence). The CDR3 totals 16 residues. V lost 3 bases and J lost 0, with 15 bases in between.

CDR3 amino acids: CATGVRGTASYEQYF. The CDR3 bases are TGTGCCACTGGGGTTCGCGGGACTGCTTCCTACGAGCAGTACTTC. This sequence joins TRBV15 and TRBJ2-7, with D possibly matching TRBD2 (6 bases). The CDR3 contains 15 residues. Trimming removed 9 bases from V and 1 base from J, with 19 bases in between. Germline V gene data show CDR1 as LNHNV and CDR2 as YYDKDF (reference sequence).

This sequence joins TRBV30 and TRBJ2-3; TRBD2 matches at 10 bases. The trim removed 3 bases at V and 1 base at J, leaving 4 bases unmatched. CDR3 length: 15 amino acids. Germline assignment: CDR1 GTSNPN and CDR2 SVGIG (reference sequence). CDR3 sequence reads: CAWRLAGSRTDTQYF. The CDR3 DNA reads TGTGCCTGGAGACTAGCGGGGAGTCGCACAGATACGCAGTATTTT.

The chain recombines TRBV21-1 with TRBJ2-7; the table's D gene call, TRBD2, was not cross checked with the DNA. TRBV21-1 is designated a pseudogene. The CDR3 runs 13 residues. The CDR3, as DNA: TGTGCCAGCCTAGAGAGGGTCTGGGACGAGCAGTACTTC. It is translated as CASLERVWDEQYF.

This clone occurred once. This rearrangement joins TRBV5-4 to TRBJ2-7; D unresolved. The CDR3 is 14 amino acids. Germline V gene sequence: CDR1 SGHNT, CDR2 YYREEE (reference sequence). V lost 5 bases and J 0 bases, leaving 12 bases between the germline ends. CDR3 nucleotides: TGTGCCAGCAGACAGTGGTCCAGCTCCTACGAGCAGTACTTC. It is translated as CASRQWSSSYEQYF.

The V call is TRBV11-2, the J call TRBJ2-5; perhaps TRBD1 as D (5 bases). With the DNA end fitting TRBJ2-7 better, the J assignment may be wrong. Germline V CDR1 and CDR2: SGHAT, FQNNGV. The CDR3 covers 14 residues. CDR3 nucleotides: TGTGCCAGCAGCTTAGTAAGGGGATCCTACGAGCAGTACTTC. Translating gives CASSLVRGSYEQYF.

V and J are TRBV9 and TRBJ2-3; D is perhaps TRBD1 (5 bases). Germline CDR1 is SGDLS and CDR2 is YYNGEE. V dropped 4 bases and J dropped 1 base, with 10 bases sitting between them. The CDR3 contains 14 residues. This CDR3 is CASSLRVGTDTQYF. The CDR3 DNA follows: TGTGCCAGCAGCCTCAGGGTCGGCACAGATACGCAGTATTTT.

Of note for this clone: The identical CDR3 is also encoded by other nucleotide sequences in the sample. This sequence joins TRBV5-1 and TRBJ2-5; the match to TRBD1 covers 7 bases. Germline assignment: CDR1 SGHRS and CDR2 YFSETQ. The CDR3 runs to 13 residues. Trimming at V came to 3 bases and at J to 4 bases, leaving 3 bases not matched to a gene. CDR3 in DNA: TGCGCCAGCAGCTCGGCAGGGGGAGAGACCCAGTACTTC. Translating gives CASSSAGGETQYF. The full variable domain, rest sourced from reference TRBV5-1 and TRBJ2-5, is KAGVTQTPRYLIKTRGQQVTLSCSPISGHRSVSWYQQTPGQGLQFLFEYFSETQRNKGNFPGRFSGRQFSNSRSEMNVSTLELGDSALYLCASSSAGGETQYFGPGTRLLVL.

The CDR3 loop is CASSLADRGVSYEQYF. CDR3 in DNA: TGCGCCAGCAGCTTGGCCGACAGGGGAGTCTCCTACGAGCAGTACTTC. The rearrangement joins TRBV5-1 to TRBJ2-7, with 8 bases fitting TRBD1. V lost 0 bases to trimming and J lost 0 bases; unmatched junction nucleotides: 5. This CDR3 spans 16 amino acids. CDR1 is SGHRS, CDR2 YFSETQ, per germline.

CDR3 residues: CASSAGDGNTEAFF. The CDR3, as DNA: TGCGCCAGCAGTGCGGGGGACGGGAACACTGAAGCTTTCTTT. The chain couples TRBV10-2 to TRBJ1-1, with D perhaps TRBD1 (5 bases). The CDR3 extends over 14 amino acids. CDR1 is WSHSY and CDR2 is SAAADI in the germline V gene. The ends were cut back, 4 bases at V and 1 base at J, with 10 bases in the middle.

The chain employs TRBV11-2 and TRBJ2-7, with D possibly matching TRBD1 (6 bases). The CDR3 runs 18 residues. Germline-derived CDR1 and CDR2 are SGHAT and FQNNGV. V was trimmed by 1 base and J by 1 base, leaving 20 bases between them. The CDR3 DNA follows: TGTGCCAGCAGCTTAGCACTAACAGGGTGGTCCTATTCCTACGAGCAGTACTTC. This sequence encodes CASSLALTGWSYSYEQYF.

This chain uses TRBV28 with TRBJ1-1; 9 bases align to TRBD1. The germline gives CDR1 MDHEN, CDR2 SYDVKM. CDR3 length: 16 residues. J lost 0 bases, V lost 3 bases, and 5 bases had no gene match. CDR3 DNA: TGTGCCAGCAGTTTCTCGGACAGGGGAATGAACACTGAAGCTTTCTTT. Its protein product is CASSFSDRGMNTEAFF.

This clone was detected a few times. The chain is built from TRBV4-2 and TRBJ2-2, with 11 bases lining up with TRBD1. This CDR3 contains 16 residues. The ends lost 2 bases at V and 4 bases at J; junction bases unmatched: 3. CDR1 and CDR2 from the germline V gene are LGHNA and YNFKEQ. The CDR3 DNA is TGTGCCAGCAGCCAACGGGACAGGGGGGCCACCGGGGAGCTGTTTTTT. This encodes CASSQRDRGATGELFF.

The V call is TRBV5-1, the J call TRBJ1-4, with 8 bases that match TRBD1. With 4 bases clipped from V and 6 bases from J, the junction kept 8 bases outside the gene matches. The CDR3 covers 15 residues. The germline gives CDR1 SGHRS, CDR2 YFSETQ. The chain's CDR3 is CASSVGQGFDEKLFF. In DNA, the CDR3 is TGCGCCAGCAGCGTTGGACAGGGCTTTGATGAAAAACTGTTTTTT.

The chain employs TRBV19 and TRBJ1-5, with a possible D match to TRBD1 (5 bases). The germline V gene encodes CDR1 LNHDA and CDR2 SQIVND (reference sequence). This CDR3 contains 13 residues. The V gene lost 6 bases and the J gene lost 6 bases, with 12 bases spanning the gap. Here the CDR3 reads CASSGGVGQPQHF. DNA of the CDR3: TGTGCCAGTAGCGGGGGGGTGGGTCAGCCCCAGCATTTT.

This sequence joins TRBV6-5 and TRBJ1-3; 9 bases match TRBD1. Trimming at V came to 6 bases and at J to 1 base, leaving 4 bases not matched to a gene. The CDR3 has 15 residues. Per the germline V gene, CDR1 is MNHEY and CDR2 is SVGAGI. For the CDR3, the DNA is TGTGCCAGCAGCGGACAGGGGAGGTCTGGAAACACCATATATTTT. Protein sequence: CASSGQGRSGNTIYF.

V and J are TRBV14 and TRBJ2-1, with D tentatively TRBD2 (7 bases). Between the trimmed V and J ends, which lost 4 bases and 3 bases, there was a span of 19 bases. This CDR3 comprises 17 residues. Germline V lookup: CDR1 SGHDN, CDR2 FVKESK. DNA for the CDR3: TGTGCCAGCAGCCCCTTCGAGGGGGGGGGAAACTACAATGAGCAGTTCTTC. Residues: CASSPFEGGGNYNEQFF. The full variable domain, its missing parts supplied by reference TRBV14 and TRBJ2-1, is EAGVTQFPSHSVIEKGQTVTLRCDPISGHDNLYWYRRVMGKEIKFLLHFVKESKQDESGMPNNRFLAERTGGTYSTLKVQPAELEDSGVYFCASSPFEGGGNYNEQFFGPGTRLTVL.

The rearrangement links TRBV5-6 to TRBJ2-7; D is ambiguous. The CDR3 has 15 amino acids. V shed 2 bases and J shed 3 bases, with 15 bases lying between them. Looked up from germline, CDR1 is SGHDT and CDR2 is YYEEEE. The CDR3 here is CASSFQPGGLYEQYF. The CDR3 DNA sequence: TGTGCCAGCAGCTTCCAGCCTGGCGGCCTCTACGAGCAGTACTTC.

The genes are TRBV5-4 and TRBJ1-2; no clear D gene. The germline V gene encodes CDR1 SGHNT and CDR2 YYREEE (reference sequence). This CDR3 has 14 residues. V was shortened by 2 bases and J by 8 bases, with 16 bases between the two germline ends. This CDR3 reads CASSFFLGSSGYTF. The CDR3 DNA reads TGTGCCAGCAGCTTTTTTCTCGGTAGTTCCGGCTACACCTTC.

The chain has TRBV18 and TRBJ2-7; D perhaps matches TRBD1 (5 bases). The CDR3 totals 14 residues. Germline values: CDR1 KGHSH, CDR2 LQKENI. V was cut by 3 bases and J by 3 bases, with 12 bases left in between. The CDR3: CASSPPSGRYEQYF. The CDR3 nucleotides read TGTGCCAGCTCACCCCCGTCAGGGCGCTACGAGCAGTACTTC.

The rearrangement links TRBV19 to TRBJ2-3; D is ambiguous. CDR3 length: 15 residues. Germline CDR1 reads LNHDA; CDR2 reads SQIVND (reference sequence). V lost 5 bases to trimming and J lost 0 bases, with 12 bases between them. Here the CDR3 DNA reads TGTGCCAGTAGTCTCCGAAAAGCTAGCACAGATACGCAGTATTTT. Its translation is CASSLRKASTDTQYF. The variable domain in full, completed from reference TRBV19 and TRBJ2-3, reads DGGITQSPKYLFRKEGQNVTLSCEQNLNHDAMYWYRQDPGQGLRLIYYSQIVNDFQKGDIAEGYSVSREKKESFPLTVTSAQKNPTAFYLCASSLRKASTDTQYFGPGTRLTVL.

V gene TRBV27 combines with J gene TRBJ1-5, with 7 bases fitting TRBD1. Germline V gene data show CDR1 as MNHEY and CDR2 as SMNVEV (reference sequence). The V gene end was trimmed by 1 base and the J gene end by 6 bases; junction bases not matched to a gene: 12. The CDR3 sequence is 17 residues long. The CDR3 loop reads CASSLYGGTGAGQPQHF. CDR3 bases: TGTGCCAGCAGTTTATACGGGGGAACAGGGGCGGGTCAGCCCCAGCATTTT.

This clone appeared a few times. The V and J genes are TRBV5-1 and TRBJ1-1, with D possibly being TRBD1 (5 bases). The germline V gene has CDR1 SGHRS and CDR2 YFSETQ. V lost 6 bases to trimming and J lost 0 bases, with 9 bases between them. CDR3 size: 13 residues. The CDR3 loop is CASTSGLNTEAFF. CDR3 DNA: TGCGCCAGCACCTCAGGGCTGAACACTGAAGCTTTCTTT.